A single sample is the source of the 18 T cell receptor beta chains below, sequenced in a study of blood T cell repertoires in COVID-19. The assay was immunoSEQ multiplex PCR, and TCRdb's table has in-frame clones only and misses some. The table shows under 300,000 clones, with more than 70% occurring only once. The specimen sequenced was peripheral blood. Every receptor here comes from an elderly man with acute or convalescent COVID-19.

The CDR3 nucleotides are TGTGCCAGCAGCGAGACAGCCCTCTTCTACAATGAGCAGTTCTTC. Its translation is CASSETALFYNEQFF. This chain joins TRBV9 and TRBJ2-1; tentative D call: TRBD1 (5 bases). This CDR3 spans 15 amino acids. V gave up 3 bases and J gave up 3 bases, with 13 bases separating them. Germline V gene lookup returns CDR1 SGDLS and CDR2 YYNGEE.

The rearrangement uses TRBV2 and TRBJ1-4; D gene unclear. V lost 5 bases to trimming and J lost 4 bases, with 8 bases between them. The CDR3 runs 13 residues. The germline V gene has CDR1 SNHLY and CDR2 FYNNEI. This CDR3 is CASSSGFNEKLFF. CDR3 nucleotides: TGTGCCAGCAGTTCAGGTTTTAATGAAAAACTGTTTTTT.

DNA for the CDR3: TGCACCAGCAGCCAAGATCGGGGGGGCAACAATCAGCCCCAGCATTTT. Translating it yields CTSSQDRGGNNQPQHF. The chain combines TRBV1 with TRBJ1-5. TRBV1 is an annotated pseudogene. The CDR3 has 16 amino acids.

The chain links TRBV11-2 to TRBJ2-7; 9 nucleotides agree with TRBD2. The V gene end was trimmed by 3 bases and the J gene end by 7 bases; junction bases not matched to a gene: 7. The CDR3 spans 14 residues. Germline CDR1 reads SGHAT; CDR2 reads FQNNGV. The CDR3 spells CASSLVAGVWEQYF. The CDR3, as DNA: TGTGCCAGCAGCTTGGTAGCGGGAGTGTGGGAGCAGTACTTC. The variable domain in full, completed from reference TRBV11-2 and TRBJ2-7, reads EAGVAQSPRYKIIEKRQSVAFWCNPISGHATLYWYQQILGQGPKLLIQFQNNGVVDDSQLPKDRFSAERLKGVDSTLKIQPAKLEDSAVYLCASSLVAGVWEQYFGPGTRLTVT.

The V call is TRBV7-2, the J call TRBJ2-7; 7 bases match TRBD1. Germline CDR1 SGHTA, CDR2 FQGNSA. There are 15 residues in the CDR3. V shed 3 bases and J 0 bases; nucleotides not matched to a gene: 5. The CDR3 is CASSFKGDSSYEQYF. As DNA, the CDR3 is TGTGCCAGCAGCTTCAAGGGGGACAGCTCCTACGAGCAGTACTTC. Supplemented by reference TRBV7-2 and TRBJ2-7, the full variable domain reads GAGVSQSPSNKVTEKGKDVELRCDPISGHTALYWYRQSLGQGLEFLIYFQGNSAPDKSGLPSDRFSAERTGGSVSTLTIQRTQQEDSAVYLCASSFKGDSSYEQYFGPGTRLTVT.

This clone was found once. V is TRBV19 and J is TRBJ1-5; D is uncertain. The V gene's germline CDR1 is LNHDA and CDR2 SQIVND (reference sequence). The CDR3 extends over 12 amino acids. With 2 bases removed from V and 4 bases from J, the gap between germline ends came to 3 bases. The CDR3 loop is CASSIPNQPQHF. CDR3 nucleotide sequence: TGTGCCAGTAGTATACCGAATCAGCCCCAGCATTTT.

The chain has TRBV5-1 and TRBJ1-4; no clear D gene. CDR1 is SGHRS, CDR2 YFSETQ, per germline. The CDR3 has 15 residues. The ends were cut back, 1 base at V and 4 bases at J, with 11 bases in the middle. The CDR3 is CASSLKGGYNEKLFF. The CDR3 DNA follows: TGCGCCAGCAGCTTGAAAGGCGGGTATAATGAAAAACTGTTTTTT.

In DNA, the CDR3 is TGTGCCAGCAGCTTGGGGACTAGCGGGGCCTATACGCAGTATTTT. This codes for CASSLGTSGAYTQYF. The rearrangement uses TRBV7-2 and TRBJ2-3; 13 bases align to TRBD2. Germline trimming cut 3 bases from V and 7 bases from J; bases unmatched to any gene: 4. Per germline, CDR1 SGHTA and CDR2 FQGNSA. CDR3 size: 15 residues. Filled out from reference TRBV7-2 and TRBJ2-3, the complete variable domain reads GAGVSQSPSNKVTEKGKDVELRCDPISGHTALYWYRQSLGQGLEFLIYFQGNSAPDKSGLPSDRFSAERTGGSVSTLTIQRTQQEDSAVYLCASSLGTSGAYTQYFGPGTRLTVL.

The chain couples TRBV6-6 to TRBJ2-7, with TRBD1 matching 9 bases. Germline CDR1 is MNHNY and CDR2 is SVGAGI (reference sequence). Unmatched junction bases numbered 8, after V lost 8 bases and J lost 9 bases. CDR3 length: 12 residues. CDR3 coding DNA: TGTGCCAGCGCGGGACAGGGAAGGGGGCAGTACTTC. Amino acids: CASAGQGRGQYF.

This chain connects TRBV6-2 or TRBV6-3 to TRBJ2-1, with a tentative D call TRBD1 (7 bases). The germline CDR1 and CDR2 sequences are MNHEY and SVGEGT. The CDR3 spans 16 residues. V lost 4 bases, J lost 2 bases, and 15 bases lay in between. CDR3 protein: CASSSDREVTYNEQFF. The CDR3 DNA reads as TGTGCCAGCAGTTCAGACAGGGAGGTGACCTACAATGAGCAGTTCTTC.

V and J are TRBV2 and TRBJ2-1; the match to TRBD2 covers 10 bases. V was pared by 6 bases and J by 6 bases, with 8 bases of the junction left unmatched. There are 15 residues in the CDR3. The germline gives CDR1 SNHLY, CDR2 FYNNEI. CDR3 amino acids: CASRTASGRTNEQFF. The CDR3 nucleotides are TGTGCCAGCAGGACCGCTAGCGGGAGAACCAATGAGCAGTTCTTC.

This clone has more than one count but fewer than ten. The V gene is TRBV6-8, the J gene TRBJ1-5, with 7 bases that match TRBD1. The V and J ends lost 7 bases and 7 bases, in that order; junction bases with no gene match: 19. The germline V gene encodes CDR1 MNHGY and CDR2 SAAAGT. This CDR3 region has 17 residues. The CDR3 bases are TGTGCCAGCACTTTGCTACGACAGGGCAACGAGGGGCAGCCCCAGCATTTT. Amino acids: CASTLLRQGNEGQPQHF.

The chain recombines TRBV2 with TRBJ2-3; weak D call: TRBD1 (6 bases). V lost 4 bases to trimming and J lost 4 bases, with 12 bases between them. CDR1 and CDR2 from the germline V gene are SNHLY and FYNNEI. The CDR3 extends over 14 amino acids. The CDR3: CASSVEGVPDTQYF. Written as DNA, the CDR3 is TGTGCCAGCAGTGTAGAGGGGGTTCCAGATACGCAGTATTTT.

The chain employs TRBV12-3 or TRBV12-4 and TRBJ2-5; 7 nucleotides align to TRBD1. V lost 6 bases and J lost 1; bases outside the gene matches: 2. The CDR3 contains 13 residues. The CDR3 protein is CASSDRVQETQYF. The CDR3 DNA reads TGTGCCAGCAGCGACAGGGTCCAAGAGACCCAGTACTTC.

The count of this clone is one. The chain has TRBV2 and TRBJ1-5; D perhaps matches TRBD1 (5 bases). Germline V gives CDR1 SNHLY, CDR2 FYNNEI. Trimming removed 4 bases from V and 4 bases from J, with 14 bases in between. This CDR3 is built from 15 residues. CDR3 loop: CASSGRRDPNQPQHF. CDR3 bases: TGTGCCAGCAGTGGGAGGAGGGACCCTAATCAGCCCCAGCATTTT.

This clone was found once. The chain recombines TRBV24-1 with TRBJ2-7; maybe TRBD1 (7 bases). CDR1 is KGHDR, CDR2 SFDVKD, per germline. Trimming left V 5 bases short and J 3 bases short, with 13 bases between. The CDR3 spans 14 residues. CDR3 in amino acids: CATSVGGGGYEQYF. Here the CDR3 DNA reads TGTGCCACCAGTGTTGGAGGGGGCGGCTACGAGCAGTACTTC.

The chain carries TRBV7-8 and TRBJ2-7, with D possibly TRBD1 on 6 matching bases. This CDR3 is 13 amino acids long. V was pared by 5 bases and J by 8 bases, with 16 bases between. CDR1 is SGHVS, CDR2 FQNEAQ, per germline. The CDR3 sequence is CASSPSEGEKQYF. For the CDR3, the DNA is TGTGCCAGCAGCCCAAGCGAGGGGGAAAAGCAGTACTTC.

The gene calls are TRBV19 and TRBJ1-5, with TRBD1 matching over 7 bases. In germline, CDR1 is LNHDA, CDR2 SQIVND (reference sequence). Trimming removed 7 bases from V and 0 bases from J; junction bases left unmatched: 6. There are 15 residues in the CDR3. The CDR3 reads CASTTRQGSNQPQHF. As DNA, the CDR3 is TGTGCCAGTACGACCCGACAGGGTAGCAATCAGCCCCAGCATTTT.